The 6 T cell receptor beta chains listed next were all sequenced from one sample in a study of T-cell memory formation after mild COVID-19. TCRdb ran MiXCR on the 5' RACE reads and lists one entry per CDR3 protein. This sample has hundreds of thousands of distinct CDR3 sequences, with 20% to 30% found just once. Input material: PBMCs or a T cell subset sorted from them (not recorded which). The receptors stem from an adult woman who had mild COVID-19 (a few samples of this study predate the infection). Cell type and time point are not known.

Only a few counts were recorded for this clonotype. The rearrangement links TRBV18 to TRBJ2-7; D gene unclear. Germline CDR1 is KGHSH and CDR2 is LQKENI. Trimming shortened V by 1 base and J by 5 bases, and 3 bases separated the two germline ends. The CDR3 has 11 amino acids. CDR3 in amino acids: CASSPLNEQYF. The CDR3 nucleotides read TGTGCCAGCTCACCACTAAACGAGCAGTACTTC.

This chain joins TRBV5-1 and TRBJ2-2; perhaps TRBD2 as D (6 bases). Deletions cut 0 bases from V and 7 bases from J, with 10 bases between. CDR1 is SGHRS and CDR2 is YFSETQ in the germline V gene. The CDR3 is 14 residues long. CDR3 DNA sequence: TGCGCCAGCAGCTTGGGACTAGAAGGCGGGGAGCTGTTTTTT. Residues: CASSLGLEGGELFF. Full variable domain (rest looked up from reference TRBV5-1 and TRBJ2-2): KAGVTQTPRYLIKTRGQQVTLSCSPISGHRSVSWYQQTPGQGLQFLFEYFSETQRNKGNFPGRFSGRQFSNSRSEMNVSTLELGDSALYLCASSLGLEGGELFFGEGSRLTVL.

The chain has TRBV12-3 or TRBV12-4 and TRBJ2-1, with D possibly matching TRBD1 (5 bases). Trimming stripped 6 bases from V and 8 bases from J, with 17 bases between. The CDR3 consists of 14 residues. CDR3 bases: TGTGCCAGCAGCCGGTGGGGCTTACCTGATGAGCAGTTCTTC. This translates into CASSRWGLPDEQFF.

The chain is built from TRBV6-5 and TRBJ2-3, with 9 bases aligning to TRBD2. V lost 6 bases to trimming and J lost 8 bases; unmatched junction nucleotides: 12. Germline V lookup: CDR1 MNHEY, CDR2 SVGAGI. The CDR3 extends over 15 amino acids. CDR3 in DNA: TGTGCCAGCAGGCCTACTGGCGGGGGGGCCCTTACGCAGTATTTT. Residues: CASRPTGGGALTQYF.

The chain recombines TRBV7-6 with TRBJ2-5; 9 bases are shared with TRBD2. Germline values: CDR1 SGHVS, CDR2 FNYEAQ. The CDR3 loop spans 16 amino acids. J lost 2 bases, V lost 0 bases, and 4 bases had no gene match. The CDR3 loop reads CASSLAPTSGQETQYF. CDR3 coding DNA: TGTGCCAGCAGCTTAGCCCCGACTAGCGGTCAAGAGACCCAGTACTTC.

V usage is TRBV12-3 or TRBV12-4 and J usage is TRBJ2-5; 10 bases are a match to TRBD1. Trimming removed 3 bases from V and 0 bases from J; junction bases left unmatched: 7. The CDR3 covers 17 residues. CDR3 loop: CASSFLWGQGYQETQYF. The DNA of the CDR3 is TGTGCCAGCAGTTTCCTCTGGGGACAGGGGTACCAAGAGACCCAGTACTTC.